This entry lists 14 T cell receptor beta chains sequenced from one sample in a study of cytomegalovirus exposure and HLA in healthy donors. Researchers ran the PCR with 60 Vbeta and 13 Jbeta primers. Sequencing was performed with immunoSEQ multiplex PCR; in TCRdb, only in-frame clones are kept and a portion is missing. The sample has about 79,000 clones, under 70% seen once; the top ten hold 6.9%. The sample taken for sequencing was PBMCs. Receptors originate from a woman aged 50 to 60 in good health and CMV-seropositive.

CDR3 sequence (DNA): TGTGCCTGCAACACAGGGGTTGAAGAGACCCAGTACTTC. It codes for CACNTGVEETQYF. This sequence joins TRBV6-6 and TRBJ2-5; TRBD1 matches at 7 bases. The CDR3 has 13 amino acids. V was pared by 11 bases and J by 3 bases, with 9 bases of the junction left unmatched. The germline V gene encodes CDR1 MNHNY and CDR2 SVGAGI (reference sequence).

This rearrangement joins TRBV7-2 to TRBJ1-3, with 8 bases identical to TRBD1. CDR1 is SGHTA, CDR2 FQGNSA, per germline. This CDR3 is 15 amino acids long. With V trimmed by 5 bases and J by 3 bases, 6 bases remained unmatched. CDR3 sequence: CASSPRTGSGNTIYF. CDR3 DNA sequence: TGTGCCAGCAGCCCCAGGACAGGGAGTGGAAACACCATATATTTT.

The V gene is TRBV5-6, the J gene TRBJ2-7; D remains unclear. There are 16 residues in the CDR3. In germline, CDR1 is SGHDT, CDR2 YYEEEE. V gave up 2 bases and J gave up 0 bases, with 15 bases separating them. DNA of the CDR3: TGTGCCAGCAGCTTCGGATCACAGAGCCTCTCCTACGAGCAGTACGTC. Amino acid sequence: CASSFGSQSLSYEQYV.

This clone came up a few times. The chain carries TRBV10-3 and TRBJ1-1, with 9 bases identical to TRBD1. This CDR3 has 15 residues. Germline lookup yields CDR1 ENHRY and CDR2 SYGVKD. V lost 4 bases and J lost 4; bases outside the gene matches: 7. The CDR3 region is CAISGTGVPVTEAFF. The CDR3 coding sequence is TGTGCCATCAGTGGGACAGGGGTCCCCGTCACTGAAGCTTTCTTT.

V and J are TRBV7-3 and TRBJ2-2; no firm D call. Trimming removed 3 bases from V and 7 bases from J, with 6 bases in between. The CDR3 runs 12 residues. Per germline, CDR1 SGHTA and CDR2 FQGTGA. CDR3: CASSFFGGELFF. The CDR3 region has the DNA TGTGCCAGCAGCTTCTTCGGCGGGGAGCTGTTTTTT. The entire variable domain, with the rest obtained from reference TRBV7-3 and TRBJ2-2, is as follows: GAGVSQTPSNKVTEKGKYVELRCDPISGHTALYWYRQSLGQGPEFLIYFQGTGAADDSGLPNDRFFAVRPEGSVSTLKIQRTERGDSAVYLCASSFFGGELFFGEGSRLTVL.

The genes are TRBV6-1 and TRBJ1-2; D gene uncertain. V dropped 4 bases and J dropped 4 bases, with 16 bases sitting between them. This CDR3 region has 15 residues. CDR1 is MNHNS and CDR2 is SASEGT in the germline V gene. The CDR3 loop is CASSGWVWEGYGYTF. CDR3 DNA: TGTGCCAGCAGTGGCTGGGTCTGGGAGGGCTATGGCTACACCTTC.

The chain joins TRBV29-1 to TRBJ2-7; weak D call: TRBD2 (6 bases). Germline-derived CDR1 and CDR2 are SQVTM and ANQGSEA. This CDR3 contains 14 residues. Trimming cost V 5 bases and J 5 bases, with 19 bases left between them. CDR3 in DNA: TGCAGCGTTTCCCGGCGGGAATCGGACGACGAGCAGTACTTC. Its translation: CSVSRRESDDEQYF.

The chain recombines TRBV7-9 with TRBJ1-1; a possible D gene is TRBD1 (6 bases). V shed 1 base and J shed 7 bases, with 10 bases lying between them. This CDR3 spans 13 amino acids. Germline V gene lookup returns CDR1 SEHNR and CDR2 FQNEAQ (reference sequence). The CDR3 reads CASSLVQGNEAFF. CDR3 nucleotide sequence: TGTGCCAGCAGCTTAGTACAGGGTAATGAAGCTTTCTTT.

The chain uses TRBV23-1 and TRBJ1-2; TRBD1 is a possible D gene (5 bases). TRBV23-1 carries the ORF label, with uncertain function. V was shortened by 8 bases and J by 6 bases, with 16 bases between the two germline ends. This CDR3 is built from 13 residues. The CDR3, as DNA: TGCGCCAGCCTTAGGCGGGGGAAAAATGGCTACACCTTC. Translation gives CASLRRGKNGYTF.

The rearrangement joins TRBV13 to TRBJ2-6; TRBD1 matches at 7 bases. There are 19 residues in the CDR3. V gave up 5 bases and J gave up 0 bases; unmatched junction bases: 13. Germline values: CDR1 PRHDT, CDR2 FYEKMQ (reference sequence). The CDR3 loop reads CASSNRDSLDHSGANVLTF. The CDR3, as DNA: TGTGCCAGCAGCAATCGGGACAGCCTAGACCACTCTGGGGCCAACGTCCTGACTTTC.

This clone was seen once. CDR3 residues: CASSQEGRGPPYEQYF. In DNA, the CDR3 is TGTGCCAGCAGCCAAGAGGGGCGGGGGCCCCCCTACGAGCAGTACTTC. The chain carries TRBV4-2 and TRBJ2-5, with TRBD2 as a possible D gene (7 bases). The J call may be wrong; the DNA end is better matched by TRBJ2-7. CDR1 and CDR2 from the germline V gene are LGHNA and YNFKEQ. This CDR3 spans 16 amino acids.

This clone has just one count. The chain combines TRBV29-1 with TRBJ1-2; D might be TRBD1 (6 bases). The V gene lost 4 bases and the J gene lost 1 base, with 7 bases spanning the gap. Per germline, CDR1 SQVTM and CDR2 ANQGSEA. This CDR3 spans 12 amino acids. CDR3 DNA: TGCAGCGTTGCAGGGGTTAACTATGGCTACACCTTC. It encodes CSVAGVNYGYTF.

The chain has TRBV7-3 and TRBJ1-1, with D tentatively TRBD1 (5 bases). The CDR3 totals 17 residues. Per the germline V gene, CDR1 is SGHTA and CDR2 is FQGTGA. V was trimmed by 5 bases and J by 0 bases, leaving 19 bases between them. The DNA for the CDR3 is TGTGCCAGCAGCCCGACAGAATCTCATATTATGAACACTGAAGCTTTCTTT. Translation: CASSPTESHIMNTEAFF.

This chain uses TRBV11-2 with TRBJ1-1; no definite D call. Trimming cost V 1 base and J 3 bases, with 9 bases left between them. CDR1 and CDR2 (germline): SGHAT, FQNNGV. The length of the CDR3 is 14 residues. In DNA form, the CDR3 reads TGTGCCAGCAGCTTAGCGACGCTAGACACTGAAGCTTTCTTT. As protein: CASSLATLDTEAFF. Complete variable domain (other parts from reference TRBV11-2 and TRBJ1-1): EAGVAQSPRYKIIEKRQSVAFWCNPISGHATLYWYQQILGQGPKLLIQFQNNGVVDDSQLPKDRFSAERLKGVDSTLKIQPAKLEDSAVYLCASSLATLDTEAFFGQGTRLTVV.